This TCR beta chain emerged from a study of cytotoxic CD8 clonotypes in ibrutinib-treated CLL. Study-level background: Averaging across samples gave around 260,000 productive templates and roughly 100,000 productive rearrangements. Study-wide results and limits: Sampling of sustained-remission and progressing patients occurred at differing times. Public clonotypes (which were uncommon) either contracted or remained stable on treatment. Clonality at baseline surpassed age-matched healthy donors and tracked circulating CD8+ T-cell counts.

Using immunoSEQ multiplex PCR, the repertoire was profiled, and TCRdb retains in-frame clones only, with some absent. The sample contains about 130,000 clones, around three quarters of which appear only once. Trimming took off 4 bases at V and 9 bases at J, with 13 bases between the two ends. Looked up from germline, CDR1 is SEHNR and CDR2 is FQNEAQ (reference sequence). The CDR3 is 13 amino acids. This clone showed up just a few times. Antigen specificity is unknown. The sequences come from PBMCs, collected after 12 months of ibrutinib treatment. The chain employs TRBV7-9 and TRBJ2-1, with no clear D. The TCR was taken from a human donor with chronic lymphocytic leukemia. The CDR3 DNA reads as TGTGCCAGCAGCTCGCAGATATTGGGTGAGCAGTTCTTC. Translating gives CASSSQILGEQFF.